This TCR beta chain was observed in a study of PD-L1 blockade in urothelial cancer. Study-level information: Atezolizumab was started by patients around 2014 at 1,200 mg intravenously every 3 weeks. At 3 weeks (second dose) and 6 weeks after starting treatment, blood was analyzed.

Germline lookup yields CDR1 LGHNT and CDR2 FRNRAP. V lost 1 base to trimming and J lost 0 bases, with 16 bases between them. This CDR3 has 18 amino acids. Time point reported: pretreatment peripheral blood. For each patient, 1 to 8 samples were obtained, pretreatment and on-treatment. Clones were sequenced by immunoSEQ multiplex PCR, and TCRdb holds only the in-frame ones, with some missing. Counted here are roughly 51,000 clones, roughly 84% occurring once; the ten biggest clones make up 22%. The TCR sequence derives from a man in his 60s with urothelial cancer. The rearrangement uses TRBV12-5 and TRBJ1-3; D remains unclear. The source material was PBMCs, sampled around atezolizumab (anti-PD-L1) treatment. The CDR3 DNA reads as TGTGCTAGTGGTTTGGCCCCTTGGGTAAACTACTCTGGAAACACCATATATTTT. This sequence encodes CASGLAPWVNYSGNTIYF.